Each of the 8 T cell receptor beta chains below was sequenced from the same sample in a study of shared clonotypes between healthy human individuals. TCRdb's table, derived via immunoSEQ multiplex PCR, lists solely in-frame clones and lacks some. The sample holds hundreds of thousands of clones, 90% to 97% seen once. The specimen sequenced was naive CD4+ T cells sorted from blood. As for subset: CD45RA+ positively selected. These receptors came from a woman aged 25-40 years in good health.

This sequence joins TRBV5-6 and TRBJ2-2, with 7 bases that match TRBD1. The germline V gene encodes CDR1 SGHDT and CDR2 YYEEEE. With 1 base clipped from V and 5 bases from J, the junction kept 11 bases outside the gene matches. This CDR3 is built from 17 residues. The CDR3, as DNA: TGTGCCAGCAGCTTGCCGGGACAGAGCGTAGGAACCGGGGAGCTGTTTTTT. Translated, it gives CASSLPGQSVGTGELFF.

V usage is TRBV30 and J usage is TRBJ1-5; 7 positions agree with TRBD1. V shed 1 base, J shed 2 bases, and the junction held 2 bases outside the gene matches. This CDR3 has 14 amino acids. CDR1 GTSNPN and CDR2 SVGIG come from the germline V gene (reference sequence). DNA of the CDR3: TGTGCCTGGAGTGCCCAGGGGGGCAATCAGCCCCAGCATTTT. This encodes CAWSAQGGNQPQHF.

The chain uses TRBV5-1 and TRBJ2-3; 7 bases are a match to TRBD1. The CDR3 is 14 residues long. Germline assignment: CDR1 SGHRS and CDR2 YFSETQ. J gave up 2 bases and V 5 bases, and 5 bases lay outside the gene matches. Here the CDR3 reads CASRLQGSTDTQYF. For the CDR3, the DNA is TGCGCCAGCAGGTTACAGGGGTCCACAGATACGCAGTATTTT.

V usage is TRBV27 and J usage is TRBJ2-7; 7 bases line up with TRBD2. V lost 3 bases, J lost 5 bases, and 13 bases stayed unmatched. Germline values: CDR1 MNHEY, CDR2 SMNVEV (reference sequence). The CDR3 sequence is 16 residues long. The CDR3 region has the DNA TGTGCCAGCAGTTTTCGGGGAGCGGGGCGGCGCGACGAGCAGTACTTC. It is translated as CASSFRGAGRRDEQYF.

Of note for this clone: At one end, the junction sequence differs from germline, possibly due to a read error. The chain is built from TRBV11-2 and TRBJ1-6; no reliable D call. Germline V gives CDR1 SGHAT, CDR2 FQNNGV. CDR3 length: 15 residues. The CDR3: CASSLDAGVSKKTDF. CDR3 nucleotide sequence: TGTGCCAGCAGCTTAGATGCTGGGGTCTCAAAAAAAACCGACTTT. Filled out from reference TRBV11-2 and TRBJ1-6, the complete variable domain reads EAGVAQSPRYKIIEKRQSVAFWCNPISGHATLYWYQQILGQGPKLLIQFQNNGVVDDSQLPKDRFSAERLKGVDSTLKIQPAKLEDSAVYLCASSLDAGVSKKTDFGNGTRLTVT.

The chain employs TRBV28 and TRBJ2-1; D tentatively fits TRBD1 or TRBD2 (6 bases each). CDR3 size: 16 residues. The V gene's germline CDR1 is MDHEN and CDR2 SYDVKM. Trimming took 5 bases from V and 0 from J, leaving 14 bases between them. In nucleotides, the CDR3 is TGTGCCAGCAGTCCCCGGGGGCGGAGCTCCTACAATGAGCAGTTCTTC. As protein: CASSPRGRSSYNEQFF.

This clone was found once. The chain is built from TRBV2 and TRBJ1-5; tentatively, D is TRBD1 (6 bases). V lost 7 bases and J lost 2, with 12 bases in between. The CDR3 is 14 amino acids. Germline V lookup: CDR1 SNHLY, CDR2 FYNNEI. CDR3 coding DNA: TGTGCCAGCACCAGGGGAGCTGGCAATCAGCCCCAGCATTTT. Its translation: CASTRGAGNQPQHF.

This rearrangement joins TRBV2 to TRBJ1-5; no clear D gene. CDR3 length: 14 residues. V was shortened by 1 base and J by 4 bases, with 8 bases between the two germline ends. Germline V gene sequence: CDR1 SNHLY, CDR2 FYNNEI. CDR3 nucleotide sequence: TGTGCCAGCAGTGAAGGGACCGGTAATCAGCCCCAGCATTTT. Protein product: CASSEGTGNQPQHF.